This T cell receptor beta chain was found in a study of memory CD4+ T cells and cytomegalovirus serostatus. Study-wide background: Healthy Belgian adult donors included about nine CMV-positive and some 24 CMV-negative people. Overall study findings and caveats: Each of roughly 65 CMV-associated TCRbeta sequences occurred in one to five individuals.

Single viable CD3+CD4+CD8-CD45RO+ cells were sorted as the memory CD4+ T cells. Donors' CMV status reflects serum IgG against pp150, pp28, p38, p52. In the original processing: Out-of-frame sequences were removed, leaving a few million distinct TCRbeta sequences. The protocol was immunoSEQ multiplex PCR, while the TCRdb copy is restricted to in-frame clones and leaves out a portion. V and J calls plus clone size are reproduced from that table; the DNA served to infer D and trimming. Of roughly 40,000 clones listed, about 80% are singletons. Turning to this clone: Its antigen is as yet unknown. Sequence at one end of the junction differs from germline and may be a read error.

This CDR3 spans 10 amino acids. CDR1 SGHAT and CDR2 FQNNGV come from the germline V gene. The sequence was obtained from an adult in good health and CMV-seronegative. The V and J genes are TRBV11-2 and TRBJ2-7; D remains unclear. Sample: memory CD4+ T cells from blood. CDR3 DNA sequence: TGTGCCAGCAGCTTAGAAAGGCCGGTATTC. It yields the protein CASSLERPVF.